A single TCR beta chain is shown here with its context. The source of the sample is a study of blood T cell repertoires in COVID-19. Study background: Specimens from acute and convalescent COVID-19 originated in the United States, Italy and Spain. PBMCs, B-cell-depleted T cells, or T cells were the source of the cDNA or gDNA that made up the material.

The CDR3 has 13 residues. Germline CDR1 reads SGHDN; CDR2 reads FVKESK. V was clipped by 4 bases and J by 7 bases, with 13 bases between them. TCRdb keeps only in-frame clones here, not all; method: immunoSEQ multiplex PCR. Of fewer than 350,000 clones in the sample, approximately 90% were seen once. The study recruited people aged about 18 to 95 years across around 24 US areas. Assignment of participants to cohorts was predicated upon participant-reported clinical history. Material: PBMCs or T cells enriched from blood (not recorded which). The receptor's source is a woman aged 40 to 49 with acute COVID-19. V is TRBV14 and J is TRBJ1-2; maybe TRBD1 (6 bases). The CDR3 reads CASSRRQAGGYTF. CDR3 sequence (DNA): TGTGCCAGCAGCCGTAGACAGGCTGGTGGCTACACCTTC. Full variable domain (remainder filled in from reference TRBV14 and TRBJ1-2): EAGVTQFPSHSVIEKGQTVTLRCDPISGHDNLYWYRRVMGKEIKFLLHFVKESKQDESGMPNNRFLAERTGGTYSTLKVQPAELEDSGVYFCASSRRQAGGYTFGSGTRLTVV.